This entry is about one TCR beta chain. No antigen is known for it. The data derive from a study of T cell responses to AZD1222 COVID-19 vaccine. Study conclusions and caveats: Of the AZD1222 recipients, only 5 to 7 were seropositive at baseline.

CDR1 is SGHAT, CDR2 FQDESV, per germline (reference sequence). CDR3 size: 13 residues. The V segment lost 5 bases and the J segment 9 bases; nucleotides outside the gene matches: 9. Data came from immunoSEQ multiplex PCR; TCRdb stores just in-frame clones and leaves some out. Found here are 200,000 to 300,000 clones, 90% to 95% of them singletons; the top ten hold 0.55%. The chain uses TRBV11-1 and TRBJ1-1, with TRBD1 matching over 7 bases. This sequence was found in an adult in good health. The sequencing used peripheral blood, collected on day 0 of AZD1222 vaccination. Here the CDR3 reads CASSPSETGKAFF. CDR3 DNA: TGTGCCAGCAGCCCCTCCGAGACAGGGAAAGCTTTCTTT.